There are a few counts of the clone carrying this TCR beta chain. Its target is not known. The missing CDR3 end, 3 residues past where the read stops, is filled in from the germline J gene. The CDR3 has 15 residues. After removal of 4 bases from V and 2 bases from J, the junction contained 5 bases not matched to a gene. Germline assignment: CDR1 SGHTA and CDR2 FQGTGA. These data are taken from a study of T cell clonality in common variable immunodeficiency. Sequenced by immunoSEQ multiplex PCR; TCRdb stores in-frame clones only, minus some. This repertoire holds some 19,000 clones, and none appear only once. Each donor provided roughly 5 to 8 ml of heparinized whole blood. Findings and caveats of the study: Reportedly, TCR beta sequences from common variable immunodeficiency showed fewer deletions and N-nucleotide insertions. CVID patient heterogeneity limited repertoire-clinical complication correlations.

Sequencing was carried out using peripheral blood mononuclear cells. The receptor comes from a human donor with common variable immunodeficiency. V gene TRBV7-3 combines with J gene TRBJ1-2; TRBD1 matches 9 bases. The DNA read from the CDR3 is TGTGCCAGCAGCTCGGGGACAGGGCGGAACTATGGC. Its protein is CASSSGTGRNYG. The whole CDR3 protein reads CASSSGTGRNYGYTF.